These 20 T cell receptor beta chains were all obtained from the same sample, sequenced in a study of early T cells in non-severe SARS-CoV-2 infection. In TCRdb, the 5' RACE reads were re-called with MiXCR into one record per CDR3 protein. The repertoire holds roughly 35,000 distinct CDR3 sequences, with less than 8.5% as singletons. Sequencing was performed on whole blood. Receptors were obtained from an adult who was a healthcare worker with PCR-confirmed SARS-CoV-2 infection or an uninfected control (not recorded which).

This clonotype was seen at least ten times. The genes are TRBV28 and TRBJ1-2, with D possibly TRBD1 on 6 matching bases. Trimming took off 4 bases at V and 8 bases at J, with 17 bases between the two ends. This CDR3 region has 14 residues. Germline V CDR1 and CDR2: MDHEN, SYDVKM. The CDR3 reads CASSSYRVSSGYTF. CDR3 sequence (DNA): TGTGCCAGCAGTTCCTACAGGGTCTCTTCAGGCTACACCTTC.

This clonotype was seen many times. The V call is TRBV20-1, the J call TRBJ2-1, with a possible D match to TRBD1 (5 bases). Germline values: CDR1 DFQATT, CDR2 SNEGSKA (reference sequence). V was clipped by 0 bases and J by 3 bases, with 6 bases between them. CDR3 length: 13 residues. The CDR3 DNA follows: TGCAGTGCTAGAGAGGACAACTACAATGAGCAGTTCTTC. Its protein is CSAREDNYNEQFF.

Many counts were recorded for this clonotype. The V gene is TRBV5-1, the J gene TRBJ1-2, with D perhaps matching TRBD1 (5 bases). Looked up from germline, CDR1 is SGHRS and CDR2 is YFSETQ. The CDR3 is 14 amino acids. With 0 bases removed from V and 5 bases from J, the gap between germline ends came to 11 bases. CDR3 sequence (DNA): TGCGCCAGCAGCTTGGGTCCGGGGGAATATGGCTACACCTTC. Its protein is CASSLGPGEYGYTF.

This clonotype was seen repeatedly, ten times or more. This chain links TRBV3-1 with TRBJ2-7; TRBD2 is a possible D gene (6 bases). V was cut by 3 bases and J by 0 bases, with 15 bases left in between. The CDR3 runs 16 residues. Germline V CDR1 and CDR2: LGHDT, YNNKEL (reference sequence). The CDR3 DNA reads TGTGCCAGCAGCCAGAAAAGCGGGCAAAGCTCCTACGAGCAGTACTTC. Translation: CASSQKSGQSSYEQYF.

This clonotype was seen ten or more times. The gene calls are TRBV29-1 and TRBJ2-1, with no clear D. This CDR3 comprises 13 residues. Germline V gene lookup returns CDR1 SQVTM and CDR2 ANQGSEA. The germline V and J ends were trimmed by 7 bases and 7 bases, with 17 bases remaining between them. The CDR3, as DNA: TGCAGCGCAGACGTGGGTTTGGATAATGAGCAGTTCTTC. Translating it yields CSADVGLDNEQFF.

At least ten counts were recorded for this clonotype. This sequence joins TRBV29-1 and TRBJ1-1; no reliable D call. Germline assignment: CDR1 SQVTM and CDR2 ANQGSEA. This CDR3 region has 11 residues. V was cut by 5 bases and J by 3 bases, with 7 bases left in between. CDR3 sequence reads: CSVLVYTEAFF. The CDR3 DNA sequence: TGCAGCGTTCTAGTGTACACTGAAGCTTTCTTT.

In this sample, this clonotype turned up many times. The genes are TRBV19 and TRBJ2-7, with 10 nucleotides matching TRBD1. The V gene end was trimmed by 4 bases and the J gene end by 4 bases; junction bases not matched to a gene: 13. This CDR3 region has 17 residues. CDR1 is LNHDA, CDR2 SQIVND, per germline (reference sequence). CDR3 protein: CASSTHAPGQGLYEQYF. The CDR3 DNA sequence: TGTGCCAGTAGTACTCACGCCCCGGGACAGGGGTTGTACGAGCAGTACTTC.

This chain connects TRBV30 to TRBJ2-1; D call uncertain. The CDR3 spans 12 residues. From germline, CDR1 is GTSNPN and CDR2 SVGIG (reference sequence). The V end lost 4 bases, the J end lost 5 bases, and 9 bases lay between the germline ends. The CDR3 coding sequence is TGTGCCTGGACAATGAGCCACAATGAGCAGTTCTTC. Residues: CAWTMSHNEQFF.

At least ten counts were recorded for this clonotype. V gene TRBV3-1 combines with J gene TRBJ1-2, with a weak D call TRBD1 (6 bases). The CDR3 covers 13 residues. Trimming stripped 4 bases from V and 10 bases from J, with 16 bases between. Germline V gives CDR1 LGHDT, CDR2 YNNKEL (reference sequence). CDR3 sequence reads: CASSLPGRQVYTF. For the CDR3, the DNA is TGTGCCAGCAGCCTGCCAGGACGACAGGTCTACACCTTC.

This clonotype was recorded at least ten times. CDR3 in amino acids: CASSSGRGGPFEANVLTF. CDR3 coding DNA: TGTGCCAGTAGTTCCGGTAGAGGGGGGCCTTTTGAGGCCAACGTCCTGACTTTC. The chain recombines TRBV19 with TRBJ2-6; either TRBD1 or TRBD2 may supply D (6 bases each). This CDR3 has 18 residues. Germline V lookup: CDR1 LNHDA, CDR2 SQIVND (reference sequence). V was cut by 5 bases and J by 6 bases, with 23 bases left in between.

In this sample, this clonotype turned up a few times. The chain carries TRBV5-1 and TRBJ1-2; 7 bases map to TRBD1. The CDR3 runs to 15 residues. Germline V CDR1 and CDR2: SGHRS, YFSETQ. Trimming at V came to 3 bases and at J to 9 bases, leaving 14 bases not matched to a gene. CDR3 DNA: TGCGCCAGCAGCTCTCGACAGGGTCGGCAGGAAAGCTACACCTTC. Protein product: CASSSRQGRQESYTF.

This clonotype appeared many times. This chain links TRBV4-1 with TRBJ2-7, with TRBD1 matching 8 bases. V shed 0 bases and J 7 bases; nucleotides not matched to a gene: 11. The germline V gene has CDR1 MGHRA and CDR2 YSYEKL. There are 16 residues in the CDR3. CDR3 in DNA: TGCGCCAGCAGCCAAGATCCGGACAGGGCGAAAATAGAGCAGTACTTC. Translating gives CASSQDPDRAKIEQYF.

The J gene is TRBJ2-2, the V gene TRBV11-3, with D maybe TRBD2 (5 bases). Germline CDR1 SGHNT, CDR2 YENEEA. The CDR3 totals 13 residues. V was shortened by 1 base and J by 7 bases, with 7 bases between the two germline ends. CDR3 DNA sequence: TGTGCCAGCAGCTTAGGACTAATCGGGGAGCTGTTTTTT. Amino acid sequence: CASSLGLIGELFF. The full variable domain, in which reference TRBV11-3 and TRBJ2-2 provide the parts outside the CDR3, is EAGVVQSPRYKIIEKKQPVAFWCNPISGHNTLYWYLQNLGQGPELLIRYENEEAVDDSQLPKDRFSAERLKGVDSTLKIQPAELGDSAVYLCASSLGLIGELFFGEGSRLTVL.

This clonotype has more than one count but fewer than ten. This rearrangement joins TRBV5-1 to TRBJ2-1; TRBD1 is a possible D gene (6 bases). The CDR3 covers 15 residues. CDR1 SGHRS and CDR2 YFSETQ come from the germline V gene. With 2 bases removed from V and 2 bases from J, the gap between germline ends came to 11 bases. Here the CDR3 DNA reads TGCGCCAGCAGCTTTCGGACAGACACCTACAATGAGCAGTTCTTC. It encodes CASSFRTDTYNEQFF.

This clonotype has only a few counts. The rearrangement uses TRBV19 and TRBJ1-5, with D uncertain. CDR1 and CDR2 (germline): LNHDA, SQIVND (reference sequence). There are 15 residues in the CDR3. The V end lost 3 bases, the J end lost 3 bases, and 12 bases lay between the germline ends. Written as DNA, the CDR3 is TGTGCCAGTAGTATCCCAGGTTTAGACAATCAGCCCCAGCATTTT. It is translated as CASSIPGLDNQPQHF.

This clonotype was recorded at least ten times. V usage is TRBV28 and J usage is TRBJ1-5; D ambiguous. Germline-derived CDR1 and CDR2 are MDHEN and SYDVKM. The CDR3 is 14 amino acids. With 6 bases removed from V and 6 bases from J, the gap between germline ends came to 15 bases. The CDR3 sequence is CASRRDELLQPQHF. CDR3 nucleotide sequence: TGTGCCAGCAGACGTGACGAGCTGCTTCAGCCCCAGCATTTT.

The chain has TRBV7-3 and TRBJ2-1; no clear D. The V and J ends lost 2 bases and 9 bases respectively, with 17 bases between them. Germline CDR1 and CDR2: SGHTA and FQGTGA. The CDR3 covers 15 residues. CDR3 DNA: TGTGCCAGCAGCTTAGGCGACGGAGTTGCCAGTGAGCAGTTCTTC. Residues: CASSLGDGVASEQFF.

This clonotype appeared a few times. In nucleotides, the CDR3 is TGTGCCAGCAGCCCTACGGCCCGCAGGACCCAGTACTTC. Its protein is CASSPTARRTQYF. V usage is TRBV7-3 and J usage is TRBJ2-5; no reliable D call. The CDR3 is made up of 13 amino acids. V lost 5 bases to trimming and J lost 7 bases, with 14 bases between them. CDR1 is SGHTA, CDR2 FQGTGA, per germline.

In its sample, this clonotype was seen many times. Here the CDR3 reads CASSLRDRDAYGYTF. The CDR3 DNA sequence: TGCGCCAGCAGCTTGCGGGACAGGGACGCCTATGGCTACACCTTC. The rearrangement uses TRBV5-1 and TRBJ1-2; TRBD1 agrees at 9 bases. CDR1 and CDR2 from the germline V gene are SGHRS and YFSETQ. The CDR3 length is 15 residues. The V segment lost 1 base and the J segment 4 bases; nucleotides outside the gene matches: 5.

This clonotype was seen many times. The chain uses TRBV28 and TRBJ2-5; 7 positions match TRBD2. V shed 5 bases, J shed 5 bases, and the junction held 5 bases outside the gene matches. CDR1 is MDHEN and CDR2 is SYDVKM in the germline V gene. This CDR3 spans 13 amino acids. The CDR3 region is CASSLVGGETQYF. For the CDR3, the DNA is TGTGCCAGCAGTCTAGTGGGAGGGGAGACCCAGTACTTC.